Sequencing of this TCR beta chain was carried out in a study of OX40 agonist ivuxolimab in advanced cancers. About the study: While on treatment, patients had intravenous ivuxolimab at 0.01 to 10 mg/kg every 2 weeks. Study outcomes and limitations: Both CD4+ and CD8+ T cell populations in blood had undergone clonal expansion by week 6 at 0.1 to 3.0 mg/kg. Among some nonresponders, normalized T-cell clonal expansion was also low. Clonal expansion in partial responders at 0.1-3.0 mg/kg ranked among the lowest.

Sequenced by immunoSEQ multiplex PCR; TCRdb stores in-frame clones only, minus some. This sample yields tens of thousands of clones, of which about 90% are seen a single time; roughly 43% belongs to the top ten. Worth noting for this clone: Its matching antigen is unknown.

Source: CD4+ or CD8+ T cells sorted from blood, taken in a trial of the OX40 agonist ivuxolimab. This clonotype was sampled from an adult with an advanced solid tumor such as melanoma, head and neck, liver or kidney cancer.

In DNA, the CDR3 is TGTGCCAGCAGCTTAGCGCTAGGACTTGCCGAAGCTTTCTTT. This sequence encodes CASSLALGLAEAFF. The gene calls are TRBV7-9 and TRBJ1-1, with D hard to call. The V end lost 0 bases, the J end lost 8 bases, and 13 bases lay between the germline ends. Germline V lookup: CDR1 SEHNR, CDR2 FQNEAQ (reference sequence). The CDR3 is made up of 14 amino acids.